The 10 T cell receptor beta chains below come from one sample, sequenced in a study of blood T cell repertoires in COVID-19 (dated by TCRdb to 2018 to 2021). Library preparation employed the immunoSEQ multiplex PCR assay. The table was pulled from immuneACCESS by TCRdb, which kept in-frame rearrangements only. Such tables lose some clones; where checked, under half of the loss comes from unresolved V genes, and the rest has no known cause. Here the sample has around 99,000 clones; roughly nine tenths occur a single time. The biggest ten clones account for approximately 4.9% of the sample. Sequenced material: peripheral blood. The receptors were sampled from a man aged 35-49 years with active or convalescent COVID-19.

The rearrangement links TRBV18 to TRBJ2-4, with 8 nucleotides matching TRBD2. The CDR3 covers 16 residues. Germline trimming cut 3 bases from V and 4 bases from J; bases unmatched to any gene: 8. The V gene's germline CDR1 is KGHSH and CDR2 LQKENI. The CDR3 protein is CASSPPTGGEKNIQYF. CDR3 DNA: TGTGCCAGCTCACCCCCGACGGGGGGGGAAAAAAACATTCAGTACTTC.

The gene calls are TRBV19 and TRBJ2-5, with D possibly TRBD2 on 7 matching bases. The V end lost 3 bases, the J end lost 2 bases, and 13 bases lay between the germline ends. The CDR3 length is 15 residues. Germline V gene data show CDR1 as LNHDA and CDR2 as SQIVND (reference sequence). The DNA for the CDR3 is TGTGCCAGTAGTATTAAAAGGGGGGGACAAGAGACCCAGTACTTC. It translates to CASSIKRGGQETQYF.

This chain uses TRBV27 with TRBJ2-1, with 12 bases identical to TRBD2. The germline V gene has CDR1 MNHEY and CDR2 SMNVEV (reference sequence). With 6 bases clipped from V and 3 bases from J, the junction kept 3 bases outside the gene matches. The CDR3 is made up of 15 amino acids. CDR3 DNA: TGTGCCAGCAGAGGACTAGCGGGATTCTACAATGAGCAGTTCTTC. Translating gives CASRGLAGFYNEQFF.

The chain employs TRBV28 and TRBJ2-7, with 8 bases fitting TRBD1. The CDR3 has 17 residues. Germline-derived CDR1 and CDR2 are MDHEN and SYDVKM. V lost 2 bases and J lost 0; bases outside the gene matches: 9. This chain's CDR3 is CASSLPDRGLISYEQYF. The DNA of the CDR3 is TGTGCCAGCAGTTTACCCGACAGGGGCCTCATCTCCTACGAGCAGTACTTC. Combining the CDR3 with reference TRBV28 and TRBJ2-7 gives the whole variable domain DVKVTQSSRYLVKRTGEKVFLECVQDMDHENMFWYRQDPGLGLRLIYFSYDVKMKEKGDIPEGYSVSREKKERFSLILESASTNQTSMYLCASSLPDRGLISYEQYFGPGTRLTVT.

The chain links TRBV28 to TRBJ2-1; 9 nucleotides match TRBD2. J was trimmed by 7 bases and V by 4 bases; bases with no gene match: 11. The CDR3 covers 16 residues. Germline V lookup: CDR1 MDHEN, CDR2 SYDVKM. CDR3 DNA: TGTGCCAGCAGTTCCCTTCCCGGGACTAGCTCGAATGAGCAGTTCTTC. Its translation is CASSSLPGTSSNEQFF.

This chain uses TRBV7-2 with TRBJ2-3; D unclear. From germline, CDR1 is SGHTA and CDR2 FQGNSA. CDR3 size: 12 residues. V was clipped by 3 bases and J by 6 bases, with 7 bases between them. CDR3 DNA sequence: TGTGCCAGCAGCTTTTCTTCGGATACGCAGTATTTT. It codes for CASSFSSDTQYF.

The CDR3 region is CASSQSGGDGYTF. The CDR3 DNA reads as TGCGCCAGCAGTCAATCGGGGGGGGATGGCTACACCTTC. The chain employs TRBV23-1 and TRBJ1-2; the D gene is possibly TRBD1 (5 bases). TRBV23-1 is known as an ORF, though its function is uncertain. V was shortened by 0 bases and J by 6 bases, with 8 bases between the two germline ends. This CDR3 has 13 amino acids.

This rearrangement joins TRBV10-2 to TRBJ1-1; possible D gene TRBD1, 5 bases. Trimming stripped 10 bases from V and 5 bases from J, with 17 bases between. This CDR3 spans 13 amino acids. Germline V gene data show CDR1 as WSHSY and CDR2 as SAAADI. The CDR3 region has the DNA TGCGCCACCCAGGACCAGGGAGGGACTGAAGCTTTCTTT. It specifies CATQDQGGTEAFF.

V and J are TRBV18 and TRBJ2-7, with 10 bases identical to TRBD2. With V trimmed by 5 bases and J by 2 bases, 6 bases remained unmatched. The CDR3 sequence is 15 residues long. CDR1 and CDR2 (germline): KGHSH, LQKENI. The CDR3 bases are TGTGCCAGCTCAGCGGGACTAGCGAACACCTACGAGCAGTACTTC. As protein: CASSAGLANTYEQYF.

The chain is built from TRBV28 and TRBJ1-5; the match to TRBD1 covers 11 bases. The CDR3 loop spans 17 amino acids. CDR1 and CDR2 (germline): MDHEN, SYDVKM. Trimming at V came to 7 bases and at J to 0 bases, leaving 8 bases not matched to a gene. CDR3 protein: CASIKGQGANSNQPQHF. The CDR3 DNA reads TGTGCCAGCATTAAAGGACAGGGGGCTAATAGCAATCAGCCCCAGCATTTT.